The present entry profiles one T cell receptor beta chain with its context. Antigen specificity is unknown. This likely comes from a read error, as the CDR3 has no conserved phenylalanine or tryptophan at its end. No DNA is shown, since the ends of the CDR3 on it are uncertain; the CDR3 is the one TCRdb lists. The CDR3 is 13 amino acids in total, end residues counted. Germline V gene lookup returns CDR1 LNHDA and CDR2 SQIVND (reference sequence). This sample was taken from a study of T cells in Graves' hyperthyroidism and ophthalmopathy. Study results and limitations: Most thyroid clonotypes with frequency above 0.001 were detected in blood. Ophthalmopathy was predicted by the model a median of about six months ahead of onset. A model of 13 V-J pairs discriminated ophthalmopathy from stable hyperthyroidism.

Researchers took RNA transcripts and amplified the TCR beta CDR3 regions from them. First-round RT-PCR targeting the TCR CDR3 was performed with the HTBI primer set. TCRdb recomputed calls from the multiplex PCR reads with MiXCR, one row per CDR3 protein. The data show roughly 500,000 distinct CDR3 sequences, about 46% seen once. The sequenced sample consisted of peripheral blood or thyroid tissue (not recorded which). The clonotype was recovered from an adult woman with Graves' disease, either hyperthyroidism or ophthalmopathy (not recorded which). The chain recombines TRBV19 with TRBJ1-2; TRBD1, the table's D call, was not compared with the DNA. The CDR3 spells CARDRKLGGWLHL.